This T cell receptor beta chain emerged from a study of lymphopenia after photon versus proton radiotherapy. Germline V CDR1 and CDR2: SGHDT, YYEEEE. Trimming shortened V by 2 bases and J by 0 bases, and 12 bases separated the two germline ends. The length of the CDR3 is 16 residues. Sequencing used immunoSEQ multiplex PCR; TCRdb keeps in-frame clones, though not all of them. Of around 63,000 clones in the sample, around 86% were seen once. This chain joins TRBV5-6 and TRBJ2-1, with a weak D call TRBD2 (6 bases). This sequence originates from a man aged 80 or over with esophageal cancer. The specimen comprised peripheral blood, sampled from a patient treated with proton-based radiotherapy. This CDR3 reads CASSFGGPSSYNEQFF. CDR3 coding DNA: TGTGCCAGCAGCTTCGGGGGACCGAGCTCCTACAATGAGCAGTTCTTC.